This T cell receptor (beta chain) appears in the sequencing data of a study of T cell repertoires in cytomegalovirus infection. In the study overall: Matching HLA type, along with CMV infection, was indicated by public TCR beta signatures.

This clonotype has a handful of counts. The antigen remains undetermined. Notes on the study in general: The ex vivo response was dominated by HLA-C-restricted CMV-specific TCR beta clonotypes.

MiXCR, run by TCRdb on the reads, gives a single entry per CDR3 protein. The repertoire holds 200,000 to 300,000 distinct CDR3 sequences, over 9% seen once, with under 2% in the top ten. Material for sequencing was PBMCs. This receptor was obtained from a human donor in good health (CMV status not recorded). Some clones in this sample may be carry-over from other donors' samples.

CDR3 in DNA: TGCGCCAGCAGGGAAGGACAGGGGTCTAAGGGAGAGCAGTTCTTC. It yields the protein CASREGQGSKGEQFF. V usage is TRBV5-1 and J usage is TRBJ2-1, with 9 positions matching TRBD1. V gave up 5 bases and J gave up 10 bases; unmatched junction bases: 13. Per the germline V gene, CDR1 is SGHRS and CDR2 is YFSETQ. CDR3 length equals 15 residues.